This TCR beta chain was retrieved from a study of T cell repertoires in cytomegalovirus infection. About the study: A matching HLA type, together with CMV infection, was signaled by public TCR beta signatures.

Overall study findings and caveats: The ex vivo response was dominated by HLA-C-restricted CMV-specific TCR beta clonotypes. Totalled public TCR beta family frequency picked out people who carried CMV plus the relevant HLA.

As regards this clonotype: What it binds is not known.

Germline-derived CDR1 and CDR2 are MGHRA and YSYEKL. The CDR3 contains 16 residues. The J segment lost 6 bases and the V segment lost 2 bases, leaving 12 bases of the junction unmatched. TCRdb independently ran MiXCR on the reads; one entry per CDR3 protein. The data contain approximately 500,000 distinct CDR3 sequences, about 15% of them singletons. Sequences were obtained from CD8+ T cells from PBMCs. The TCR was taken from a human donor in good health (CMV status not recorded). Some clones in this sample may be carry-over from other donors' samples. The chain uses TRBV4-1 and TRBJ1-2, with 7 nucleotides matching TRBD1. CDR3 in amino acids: CASSQLRTGWKNGYTF. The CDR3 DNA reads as TGCGCCAGCAGCCAACTCCGGACAGGTTGGAAGAATGGCTACACCTTC.